This paragraph covers one T cell receptor (beta chain) sequence. As yet, its antigen is unknown. This sample was taken from a study of Tregs in tolerant kidney transplant recipients. Study-level information: Related graft donors supplied nonmyeloablative bone marrow transplants, and mixed chimerism was transient. Points from the study as a whole: Antigen-driven expansion was suggested because donor-specific Tregs expanded more than all Tregs in tolerant patients. Tregs expanded with activated donor B cells seemed most donor-specific. This study did not directly address biological reproducibility.

Per germline, CDR1 MNHEY and CDR2 SMNVEV (reference sequence). V lost 7 bases and J lost 15; bases outside the gene matches: 7. The CDR3 has 12 amino acids. TCRdb keeps only in-frame clones here, not all; method: immunoSEQ multiplex PCR. Of 60,000 to 70,000 clones in the sample, 80% to 95% are singletons; the top ten hold roughly 11%. The sample here was CD8+ T cells from blood, taken before the transplant. V gene TRBV27 combines with J gene TRBJ2-1; 12 bases map to TRBD2. The TCR was taken from a human donor who received a combined kidney and bone marrow transplant. For the CDR3, the DNA is TGTGCCAGCACACATCTAGCGGGAGGGATGTTCTTC. Residues: CASTHLAGGMFF.